Following are 26 T cell receptor beta chains from one sample sequenced in a study of monozygotic twins with cystic fibrosis. Only in-frame clones appear in the TCRdb table, and some are missing; sequencing was by immunoSEQ multiplex PCR. The sample has almost 20,000 clones; about 89% are singletons. Sequencing was done on a sample of blood. The receptors were sampled from a girl aged 2-15 years with cystic fibrosis.

In nucleotides, the CDR3 is TGTGCCAGTAGTAAGAAGGGACAGATTAAGACCTATGGCTACACCTTC. Residues: CASSKKGQIKTYGYTF. The chain recombines TRBV19 with TRBJ1-2; TRBD1 matches at 7 bases. The trim removed 4 bases at V and 4 bases at J, leaving 12 bases unmatched. This CDR3 has 16 residues. The germline CDR1 and CDR2 sequences are LNHDA and SQIVND (reference sequence).

This clone occurred once. The V and J genes are TRBV2 and TRBJ1-1; D is uncertain. The ends were cut back, 7 bases at V and 3 bases at J, with 15 bases in the middle. Germline lookup yields CDR1 SNHLY and CDR2 FYNNEI. This CDR3 contains 14 residues. The CDR3 sequence: CASNRPPKDTEAFF. CDR3 nucleotides: TGTGCCAGCAACCGGCCGCCAAAAGACACTGAAGCTTTCTTT.

V and J are TRBV21-1 and TRBJ2-7; TRBD1, the table's D call, lacks a check against the DNA. TRBV21-1 is assigned pseudogene status. CDR3 size: 16 residues. The CDR3 sequence is CASSRVDRGERYEQYF. The CDR3 DNA reads as TGTGCCAGCAGCAGAGTGGACAGGGGCGAAAGGTACGAGCAGTACTTC.

The rearrangement joins TRBV2 to TRBJ2-2; no firm D call. V lost 1 base, J lost 1 base, and 4 bases lay in between. From germline, CDR1 is SNHLY and CDR2 FYNNEI. There are 14 residues in the CDR3. The chain's CDR3 is CASSEGGNTGELFF. CDR3 coding DNA: TGTGCCAGCAGTGAAGGGGGGAACACCGGGGAGCTGTTTTTT.

The gene calls are TRBV4-3 and TRBJ2-2; D ambiguous. From germline, CDR1 is LGHNA and CDR2 YSLEER. This CDR3 contains 12 residues. With 5 bases removed from V and 2 bases from J, the gap between germline ends came to 3 bases. The CDR3 DNA reads as TGCGCCAGCAGCTTTAACACCGGGGAGCTGTTTTTT. As protein: CASSFNTGELFF.

The rearrangement links TRBV7-2 to TRBJ2-1; D gene ambiguous. V was clipped by 5 bases and J by 5 bases, with 16 bases between them. The CDR3 totals 15 residues. Per germline, CDR1 SGHTA and CDR2 FQGNSA. The DNA of the CDR3 is TGTGCCAGCAGCCAAACCCCCCCCGCCAACAATGAGCAGTTCTTC. Encoded protein: CASSQTPPANNEQFF.

In this sample, this clone turned up once. The rearrangement links TRBV2 to TRBJ1-2; weak D call: TRBD1 (5 bases). Trimming shortened V by 6 bases and J by 5 bases, and 19 bases separated the two germline ends. Germline V gene data show CDR1 as SNHLY and CDR2 as FYNNEI. The CDR3 runs to 15 residues. CDR3 sequence (DNA): TGTGCCAGCAGGGGGCAGGGTCACCATCTTTATGGCTACACCTTC. Its protein product is CASRGQGHHLYGYTF.

This chain joins TRBV6-5 and TRBJ1-4; TRBD1 aligns across 10 bases. Germline loops: CDR1 MNHEY, CDR2 SVGAGI. The CDR3 runs 15 residues. V trimming: 2 bases; J trimming: 8 bases; junction bases outside the gene matches: 5. The CDR3 bases are TGTGCCAGCAGTTACGGGACAGGGGATGGAGAAAAACTGTTTTTT. Residues: CASSYGTGDGEKLFF.

The V gene is TRBV27, the J gene TRBJ2-5; 8 positions agree with TRBD1. The CDR3 consists of 15 residues. Germline values: CDR1 MNHEY, CDR2 SMNVEV (reference sequence). With 6 bases clipped from V and 2 bases from J, the junction kept 8 bases outside the gene matches. The CDR3 loop reads CASSPGGNSQETQYF. The CDR3 region has the DNA TGTGCCAGCAGCCCAGGGGGCAACTCGCAAGAGACCCAGTACTTC.

This clone was found a few times. V usage is TRBV27 and J usage is TRBJ2-2, with 7 bases fitting TRBD1. The CDR3 is made up of 14 amino acids. Germline V gene lookup returns CDR1 MNHEY and CDR2 SMNVEV (reference sequence). V dropped 6 bases and J dropped 7; count of bases not matched to a gene: 8. The CDR3 here is CASRGTAYSGELFF. The CDR3 bases are TGTGCCAGCAGGGGGACAGCTTATAGCGGGGAGCTGTTTTTT.

V gene TRBV29-1 combines with J gene TRBJ2-7; a possible D gene is TRBD1 (6 bases). Germline CDR1 is SQVTM and CDR2 is ANQGSEA. There are 12 residues in the CDR3. V was trimmed by 6 bases and J by 2 bases, leaving 11 bases between them. The CDR3 reads CSVRGQTYEQYF. CDR3 coding DNA: TGCAGCGTGAGAGGACAGACCTACGAGCAGTACTTC.

The V call is TRBV11-2, the J call TRBJ1-5, with a tentative D call TRBD1 (5 bases). V shed 3 bases and J shed 4 bases, with 19 bases lying between them. CDR1 is SGHAT, CDR2 FQNNGV, per germline. The CDR3 covers 17 residues. The CDR3 DNA follows: TGTGCCAGCAGCTTTGGGGAGGGGAGTTCGGGTAATCAGCCCCAGCATTTT. Protein product: CASSFGEGSSGNQPQHF.

The chain has TRBV28 and TRBJ2-2; tentative D call: TRBD2 (5 bases). Germline V lookup: CDR1 MDHEN, CDR2 SYDVKM. V dropped 2 bases and J dropped 6 bases, with 13 bases sitting between them. The CDR3 has 15 amino acids. CDR3 amino acids: CASSLVGEAAGELFF. CDR3 bases: TGTGCCAGCAGTTTAGTGGGAGAGGCGGCCGGGGAGCTGTTTTTT.

The gene calls are TRBV6-5 and TRBJ1-1; 10 bases are a match to TRBD1. CDR1 MNHEY and CDR2 SVGAGI come from the germline V gene. V shed 6 bases, J shed 7 bases, and the junction held 8 bases outside the gene matches. CDR3 length: 14 residues. The CDR3 sequence: CASSPGQGSSEAFF. The CDR3 nucleotides read TGTGCCAGCAGCCCGGGACAGGGGAGTAGTGAAGCTTTCTTT.

Comments on this clone: At one boundary the junction diverges from the germline segment, which might be a read error. CDR3 region: CAWSVLGVEASF. DNA for the CDR3: TGTGCCTGGAGTGTTCTCGGGGTTGAAGCTTCCTTT. The rearrangement links TRBV30 to TRBJ1-1; no reliable D call. This CDR3 region has 12 residues. The germline V gene encodes CDR1 GTSNPN and CDR2 SVGIG (reference sequence). Drawing the rest from reference TRBV30 and TRBJ1-1, the complete variable domain is SQTIHQWPATLVQPVGSPLSLECTVEGTSNPNLYWYRQAAGRGLQLLFYSVGIGQISSEVPQNLSASRPQDRQFILSSKKLLLSDSGFYLCAWSVLGVEASFGQGTRLTVV.

This chain connects TRBV5-6 to TRBJ2-1; D not certain. V lost 0 bases and J 5 bases, leaving 0 bases between the germline ends. Germline CDR1 and CDR2: SGHDT and YYEEEE. The CDR3 runs 11 residues. CDR3 in amino acids: CASSLDNEQFF. The CDR3 DNA reads as TGTGCCAGCAGCTTGGACAATGAGCAGTTCTTC.

In its sample, this clone was seen once. The chain joins TRBV9 to TRBJ1-4; D gene ambiguous. The germline CDR1 and CDR2 sequences are SGDLS and YYNGEE. The CDR3 is 14 amino acids. V gave up 4 bases and J gave up 8 bases, with 15 bases separating them. The chain's CDR3 is CASSSDGLGEKLFF. In DNA, the CDR3 is TGTGCCAGCAGCTCGGACGGACTGGGAGAAAAACTGTTTTTT. The variable domain in full, with the rest retrieved from reference TRBV9 and TRBJ1-4, is DSGVTQTPKHLITATGQRVTLRCSPRSGDLSVYWYQQSLDQGLQFLIQYYNGEERAKGNILERFSAQQFPDLHSELNLSSLELGDSALYFCASSSDGLGEKLFFGSGTQLSVL.

The CDR3 coding sequence is TGTGCCAGCAGCTTAGATGCGACAAGGAACACTGAAGCTTTCTTT. As protein: CASSLDATRNTEAFF. The chain has TRBV11-3 and TRBJ1-1; D remains unclear. Trimming pared 0 bases from V and 1 base from J, leaving 9 bases between. The CDR3 covers 15 residues. Germline values: CDR1 SGHNT, CDR2 YENEEA. Filled out from reference TRBV11-3 and TRBJ1-1, the complete variable domain reads EAGVVQSPRYKIIEKKQPVAFWCNPISGHNTLYWYLQNLGQGPELLIRYENEEAVDDSQLPKDRFSAERLKGVDSTLKIQPAELGDSAVYLCASSLDATRNTEAFFGQGTRLTVV.

The J gene is TRBJ1-2, the V gene TRBV2; TRBD1 agrees at 9 bases. The V gene end was trimmed by 7 bases and the J gene end by 4 bases; junction bases not matched to a gene: 10. CDR3 size: 15 residues. Germline-derived CDR1 and CDR2 are SNHLY and FYNNEI. CDR3 residues: CASTPDRGFGYGYTF. The CDR3 DNA follows: TGTGCCAGCACACCCGACAGGGGGTTTGGCTATGGCTACACCTTC.

This clone was observed a few times. This chain connects TRBV30 to TRBJ2-1; perhaps TRBD2 as D (6 bases). The CDR3 has 13 amino acids. Germline CDR1 and CDR2: GTSNPN and SVGIG (reference sequence). Trimming pared 8 bases from V and 11 bases from J, leaving 22 bases between. The CDR3 sequence is CALDRGGGEKQFF. DNA for the CDR3: TGTGCCCTGGATAGGGGCGGCGGGGAGAAGCAGTTCTTC. Full variable domain (outside the CDR3, taken from reference TRBV30 and TRBJ2-1): SQTIHQWPATLVQPVGSPLSLECTVEGTSNPNLYWYRQAAGRGLQLLFYSVGIGQISSEVPQNLSASRPQDRQFILSSKKLLLSDSGFYLCALDRGGGEKQFFGPGTRLTVL.

The V and J genes are TRBV28 and TRBJ2-7, with D perhaps TRBD1 (5 bases). V lost 3 bases to trimming and J lost 3 bases, with 12 bases between them. The length of the CDR3 is 14 residues. Germline V gene sequence: CDR1 MDHEN, CDR2 SYDVKM. The CDR3 spells CASSLTASDYEQYF. In DNA, the CDR3 is TGTGCCAGCAGTTTGACAGCATCGGACTACGAGCAGTACTTC.

The chain is built from TRBV5-4 and TRBJ1-4; D may be TRBD1 (5 bases). Germline loops: CDR1 SGHNT, CDR2 YYREEE (reference sequence). Trimming removed 4 bases from V and 7 bases from J, with 17 bases in between. CDR3 length equals 15 residues. The CDR3 protein is CASSPGETAREKLFF. The DNA of the CDR3 is TGTGCCAGCAGCCCTGGGGAGACAGCCCGTGAAAAACTGTTTTTT.

This clone has more than one count but fewer than ten. The chain is built from TRBV5-6 and TRBJ1-1; the D is unclear. This CDR3 region has 12 residues. Germline values: CDR1 SGHDT, CDR2 YYEEEE. V was clipped by 0 bases and J by 7 bases, with 7 bases between them. The CDR3 DNA reads as TGTGCCAGCAGCTTGGTGGTGGGTGAAGCTTTCTTT. Translation: CASSLVVGEAFF.

This chain joins TRBV7-8 and TRBJ2-1; TRBD2 aligns across 7 bases. Unmatched junction bases numbered 12, after V lost 3 bases and J lost 4 bases. The germline V gene encodes CDR1 SGHVS and CDR2 FQNEAQ. This CDR3 region has 17 residues. The CDR3 here is CASSLVFPGGPYNEQFF. The CDR3 DNA follows: TGTGCCAGCAGCTTGGTGTTTCCGGGAGGACCATACAATGAGCAGTTCTTC.

This clone was detected only a few times. In DNA, the CDR3 is TGTGCCAGCAGTTCCCAGGGGGGGACTGAAGCTTTCTTT. Amino acids: CASSSQGGTEAFF. This rearrangement joins TRBV6-5 to TRBJ1-1; 7 bases line up with TRBD1. Germline V CDR1 and CDR2: MNHEY, SVGAGI. The CDR3 has 13 residues. Unmatched junction bases numbered 4, after V lost 4 bases and J lost 5 bases.

V usage is TRBV29-1 and J usage is TRBJ1-5; D ambiguous. Germline V gene data show CDR1 as SQVTM and CDR2 as ANQGSEA. V was shortened by 4 bases and J by 9 bases, with 13 bases between the two germline ends. The CDR3 consists of 12 residues. The CDR3 region is CSVVSGSGPQHF. Here the CDR3 DNA reads TGCAGCGTTGTCAGTGGCTCTGGGCCCCAGCATTTT. Complete variable domain (other parts from reference TRBV29-1 and TRBJ1-5): SAVISQKPSRDICQRGTSLTIQCQVDSQVTMMFWYRQQPGQSLTLIATANQGSEATYESGFVIDKFPISRPNLTFSTLTVSNMSPEDSSIYLCSVVSGSGPQHFGDGTRLSIL.